This TCR beta chain was found in a study of CXCR3-negative and CXCR3-positive naive CD8 T cells (dated by TCRdb to between 2018 and 2021). Looking at the study overall: In total, roughly 150 million TRB reads were obtained, or roughly 1.5 +/- 0.3 million reads per library. Naive subsets from a handful of donors and memory cells from 3 donors were included in the TRBV-TRBJ cluster analysis. Data from around ten donors, pooled across two independent experiments, went into the diversity and physicochemical repertoire analyses.

Each CD8+ T cell subset was flow-sorted in triplicate, with some 300,000 cells per subset placed directly into RLT lysis buffer. Naive CD8+ T cells were defined stringently as CD45RO-CCR7+CD27+CD95- to exclude memory contaminants. Peripheral blood mononuclear cells were isolated from buffy coats by standard density gradient centrifugation. Naive CXCR3-negative and CXCR3-positive CD8+ T cells were flow-sorted using a FACSAria III. Total RNA was extracted from sorted cells using an RNeasy Mini Kit. The sample was run on a NextSeq 550. The Human TCR Profiling Kit (MiLaboratory) was used to make UMI-labeled 5' RACE TRB cDNA libraries. cDNA synthesis used the entire amount of extracted RNA, and PCR amplification then used the entire amount of cDNA produced. The libraries were made side by side, with each library going through the same number of PCR cycles. The original pipeline was this. With a minimum of two reads required per UMI, MIGEC and MiXCR pulled out about 50,000 +/- 10,000 unique UMI-labeled TRB cDNA molecules from each library. Each library averaged roughly 36,000 +/- 9,600 functional in-frame TRB CDR3 nucleotide clonotypes without stop codons. After each sample was downsampled to 5000 UMI-labeled TRB molecules, VDJtools was used to calculate diversity metrics such as normalized Shannon-Wiener and Chao1. Clonotype-size-weighted physicochemical properties of the central five CDR3 residues (interaction energy, strength, volume and Kidera factor 4) were computed in VDJtools. After the reads were reprocessed by TCRdb, one entry was made per CDR3 protein sequence, with no DNA. TCRdb's processing, not the authors' own work, is the source of the V and J calls. This sample's table lists 130,000 to 150,000 distinct CDR3 sequences. The ten biggest clones cover roughly 0.27% of the sample.

On the study overall, not on this receptor specifically: Repertoire diversity was comparably high in both naive subsets but much lower in memory CD8+ T cells. Freshly isolated PBMCs were used for most assays because CXCR3 expression partially decreased after cryopreservation. Compared with CXCR3-negative naive cells, CXCR3-positive naive cells had TRB CDR3s with higher hydrophobicity (lower Kidera factor 4), lower energy, and higher strength and volume indices. Because surface CD5, which is linked to self-reactivity in mice, was comparable between the naive subsets, TCR interaction strength was also inferred from the physicochemical properties of TRB CDR3s. Similar TRBV-TRBJ usage was shown by naive CXCR3-negative and CXCR3-positive cells from the same donor, whereas distinct patterns were shown by memory cells.

Of note for this clonotype: What antigen it recognizes has not been identified.

The sequenced sample was naive CXCR3+ CD8+ T cells from blood. The cell subset or site label of this sample denotes: CD45RO-CCR7+CD27+CD95- naive CD8+ T cells expressing CXCR3 (TNR3+). The receptor was isolated from a human donor in good health. Some clones in this sample may be carry-over from other donors' samples.

The CDR3 has the sequence CASSHLTQGSQDGYTF. The chain was built from TRBV14 and TRBJ1-2; TCRdb selects TRBD1, and the lack of DNA leaves this call unchecked. CDR1 and CDR2 were assigned from the germline V gene as SGHDN and FVKESK. The CDR3 measures 16 amino acids from cysteine to phenylalanine. The DNA sequence is not available. Outside the CDR3, residues come from the reference TRBV14 and TRBJ1-2 proteins, so the full variable domain is: EAGVTQFPSHSVIEKGQTVTLRCDPISGHDNLYWYRRVMGKEIKFLLHFVKESKQDESGMPNNRFLAERTGGTYSTLKVQPAELEDSGVYFCASSHLTQGSQDGYTFGSGTRLTVV.